The 22 T cell receptor beta chains listed next were all sequenced from one sample in a study of neurological immune-mediated disorders. Using its own MiXCR run on the 5' RACE reads, TCRdb lists one record per CDR3 protein. The sample has about 51,000 distinct CDR3 sequences; approximately 16% are singletons. Material: PBMCs. These receptors were obtained from a man aged 55 to 70 in good health.

This clonotype was detected many times. The chain uses TRBV5-5 and TRBJ1-5; weak D call: TRBD1 (5 bases). The V end lost 1 base, the J end lost 0 bases, and 11 bases lay between the germline ends. Looked up from germline, CDR1 is SGHKS and CDR2 is YYEKEE (reference sequence). The CDR3 is 16 residues long. This chain's CDR3 is CASSLTPGASNQPQHF. The CDR3 bases are TGTGCCAGCAGCTTGACGCCTGGGGCTAGCAATCAGCCCCAGCATTTT.

The rearrangement links TRBV12-3 or TRBV12-4 to TRBJ1-1; TRBD1 might be the D (6 bases). V shed 8 bases and J shed 5 bases, with 18 bases lying between them. The CDR3 runs to 14 residues. The CDR3 is CASRAGGPGTEAFF. The CDR3 nucleotides read TGTGCCAGCCGCGCTGGGGGGCCGGGAACTGAAGCTTTCTTT.

This clonotype was found many times. This chain connects TRBV5-1 to TRBJ2-1; 14 nucleotides agree with TRBD2. V dropped 4 bases and J dropped 8; count of bases not matched to a gene: 8. The CDR3 has 16 residues. Germline loops: CDR1 SGHRS, CDR2 YFSETQ. The CDR3 reads CASSRGLAGEEHEQFF. The CDR3 DNA reads as TGCGCCAGCAGCAGGGGACTAGCGGGAGAGGAACATGAGCAGTTCTTC.

This clonotype showed up many times. This CDR3 reads CSAARGGQGIWEQYF. CDR3 in DNA: TGCAGTGCTGCCCGGGGGGGACAGGGTATATGGGAGCAGTACTTC. This rearrangement joins TRBV20-1 to TRBJ2-7; possible D gene TRBD1, 9 bases. CDR1 is DFQATT, CDR2 SNEGSKA, per germline (reference sequence). Trimming removed 5 bases at V and 7 bases at J, with 24 bases between. The CDR3 spans 15 residues.

There are many counts of this clonotype. The chain employs TRBV27 and TRBJ2-1; 9 nucleotides line up with TRBD2. This CDR3 region has 13 residues. V dropped 2 bases and J dropped 9; count of bases not matched to a gene: 2. Germline lookup yields CDR1 MNHEY and CDR2 SMNVEV (reference sequence). The CDR3 DNA follows: TGTGCCAGCAGTTTAGGGACTAGCCGTGAGCAGTTCTTC. Protein sequence: CASSLGTSREQFF.

This clonotype was observed many times. The V call is TRBV29-1, the J call TRBJ1-5, with D uncertain. CDR1 and CDR2 from the germline V gene are SQVTM and ANQGSEA. CDR3 size: 12 residues. The germline V and J ends were trimmed by 7 bases and 3 bases, with 10 bases remaining between them. CDR3 region: CSAGSNNQPQHF. The CDR3 bases are TGCAGCGCGGGCTCCAACAATCAGCCCCAGCATTTT. Using reference TRBV29-1 and TRBJ1-5 for the parts outside the CDR3, the full variable domain is SAVISQKPSRDICQRGTSLTIQCQVDSQVTMMFWYRQQPGQSLTLIATANQGSEATYESGFVIDKFPISRPNLTFSTLTVSNMSPEDSSIYLCSAGSNNQPQHFGDGTRLSIL.

There are a few counts of this clonotype. The gene calls are TRBV5-5 and TRBJ2-7, with 9 bases matching TRBD1. This CDR3 has 14 residues. J was trimmed by 6 bases and V by 4 bases; bases with no gene match: 8. CDR1 and CDR2 (germline): SGHKS, YYEKEE (reference sequence). DNA for the CDR3: TGTGCCAGCAGCCGGACAGGGGTTGAGGTCGAGCAGTACTTC. It encodes CASSRTGVEVEQYF.

This clonotype was recorded at least ten times. V usage is TRBV20-1 and J usage is TRBJ1-1, with D maybe TRBD1 (6 bases). The germline V gene has CDR1 DFQATT and CDR2 SNEGSKA (reference sequence). The ends were cut back, 3 bases at V and 3 bases at J, with 14 bases in the middle. The CDR3 extends over 14 amino acids. Here the CDR3 reads CSARAPQGYTEAFF. The CDR3 coding sequence is TGCAGTGCTAGGGCCCCACAGGGTTACACTGAAGCTTTCTTT.

This clonotype was seen ten or more times. The chain employs TRBV9 and TRBJ2-5; D is perhaps TRBD2 (6 bases). CDR1 is SGDLS and CDR2 is YYNGEE in the germline V gene. The CDR3 is 14 residues long. V gave up 0 bases and J gave up 2 bases, with 8 bases separating them. CDR3 nucleotide sequence: TGTGCCAGCAGCGTAGGGGGGGTACAAGAGACCCAGTACTTC. This sequence encodes CASSVGGVQETQYF.

This clonotype has at least ten counts. V usage is TRBV5-1 and J usage is TRBJ2-5; TRBD2 is a possible D gene (6 bases). The CDR3 consists of 16 residues. V was trimmed by 2 bases and J by 5 bases, leaving 19 bases between them. The germline V gene encodes CDR1 SGHRS and CDR2 YFSETQ. CDR3 DNA: TGCGCCAGCAGCTTAAGCGGGCCCCCAAACGGGGAGACCCAGTACTTC. As protein: CASSLSGPPNGETQYF.

The chain has TRBV19 and TRBJ2-5; 9 bases fit TRBD2. The junction had 13 bases not matched to a gene; V was cut back by 7 bases and J by 4 bases. Germline V lookup: CDR1 LNHDA, CDR2 SQIVND (reference sequence). The CDR3 has 16 residues. Written as DNA, the CDR3 is TGTGCCAGTAAACGCGGGAGGGCCGGGGAGGGAGAGACCCAGTACTTC. It specifies CASKRGRAGEGETQYF.

This clonotype was recorded many times. The rearrangement joins TRBV12-3 or TRBV12-4 to TRBJ2-3; TRBD2 aligns across 9 bases. The CDR3 has 14 residues. V was clipped by 5 bases and J by 3 bases; unmatched bases: 3. CDR3 region: CASSPTSGTDTQYF. The DNA for the CDR3 is TGTGCCAGCAGTCCTACTAGCGGGACAGATACGCAGTATTTT.

Many counts were recorded for this clonotype. This chain connects TRBV3-1 to TRBJ1-1; no clear D. The CDR3 covers 16 residues. Germline loops: CDR1 LGHDT, CDR2 YNNKEL (reference sequence). The V end was cut by 1 base, the J end by 2 bases, with 14 bases between. The CDR3 bases are TGTGCCAGCAGCCAAGTAGGCGGTAGGAGAAACACTGAAGCTTTCTTT. This gives the protein CASSQVGGRRNTEAFF.

Turning to this clonotype: A junction end diverges from the germline sequence, so it may reflect a read error. The chain employs TRBV7-9 and TRBJ2-2, with D possibly TRBD2 on 5 matching bases. Germline V lookup: CDR1 SEHNR, CDR2 FQNEAQ (reference sequence). This CDR3 contains 13 residues. CDR3 amino acids: CASSPRNTGEPFF. DNA of the CDR3: TGTGCCAGCAGCCCCAGGAACACCGGGGAGCCGTTTTTT.

The table lists this clonotype with many counts. This chain uses TRBV7-2 with TRBJ2-5; D perhaps matches TRBD2 (6 bases). The length of the CDR3 is 14 residues. The V end was cut by 3 bases, the J end by 5 bases, with 13 bases between. Germline values: CDR1 SGHTA, CDR2 FQGNSA. CDR3 loop: CASSFGDSRETQYF. In DNA form, the CDR3 reads TGTGCCAGCAGCTTCGGGGACTCACGGGAGACCCAGTACTTC.

This clonotype was counted ten times or more. The chain links TRBV24-1 to TRBJ2-7; D possibly uses TRBD1 or TRBD2 (5 bases each). Germline V gives CDR1 KGHDR, CDR2 SFDVKD. V lost 5 bases to trimming and J lost 5 bases, with 12 bases between them. The CDR3 spans 13 residues. DNA of the CDR3: TGTGCCACCAGTGGGGGGTCTTACCACGAGCAGTACTTC. Its translation: CATSGGSYHEQYF.

This clonotype was recorded at least ten times. The gene calls are TRBV7-2 and TRBJ2-1; 9 positions agree with TRBD2. Germline V lookup: CDR1 SGHTA, CDR2 FQGNSA. The CDR3 consists of 16 residues. After removal of 5 bases from V and 1 base from J, the junction contained 6 bases not matched to a gene. The CDR3 sequence: CASSRDSGGSYNEQFF. The CDR3 DNA sequence: TGTGCCAGCAGCCGGGATAGCGGGGGATCCTACAATGAGCAGTTCTTC.

This clonotype was counted ten times or more. This chain uses TRBV12-3 or TRBV12-4 with TRBJ2-2; 7 nucleotides align to TRBD2. V was pared by 7 bases and J by 8 bases, with 10 bases of the junction left unmatched. This CDR3 is built from 14 residues. The chain's CDR3 is CASKRDPRAGELFF. The DNA of the CDR3 is TGTGCCAGCAAGCGGGACCCTAGGGCAGGGGAGCTGTTTTTT.

The rearrangement joins TRBV29-1 to TRBJ1-1; D not resolved. The germline V gene has CDR1 SQVTM and CDR2 ANQGSEA. The CDR3 is made up of 14 amino acids. V was cut by 2 bases and J by 3 bases, with 13 bases left in between. DNA for the CDR3: TGCAGCGTTGAATACTGGGAGTGGGACACTGAAGCTTTCTTT. This translates into CSVEYWEWDTEAFF.

This clonotype was observed many times. This rearrangement joins TRBV12-5 to TRBJ2-1, with D unclear. Germline V gives CDR1 LGHNT, CDR2 FRNRAP. V lost 7 bases, J lost 3 bases, and 16 bases lay in between. The CDR3 totals 15 residues. The CDR3 spells CASVSDRDVYNEQFF. The CDR3 DNA is TGTGCTAGTGTATCAGACCGCGACGTCTACAATGAGCAGTTCTTC.

The table lists this clonotype with many counts. The V and J genes are TRBV3-1 and TRBJ2-1, with 13 bases that match TRBD2. This CDR3 is built from 14 residues. The V and J ends lost 4 bases and 7 bases, in that order; junction bases with no gene match: 1. CDR1 is LGHDT, CDR2 YNNKEL, per germline (reference sequence). CDR3 region: CASSLGLAGNEQFF. The CDR3 DNA reads TGTGCCAGCAGCCTGGGACTAGCGGGAAATGAGCAGTTCTTC.

At least ten counts were recorded for this clonotype. The rearrangement uses TRBV5-1 and TRBJ2-7, with 8 bases fitting TRBD1. The CDR3 extends over 14 amino acids. V lost 4 bases, J lost 4 bases, and 7 bases stayed unmatched. The germline CDR1 and CDR2 sequences are SGHRS and YFSETQ. The CDR3 reads CASSPRQGRYEQYF. In DNA, the CDR3 is TGCGCCAGCAGCCCTCGACAGGGGAGGTACGAGCAGTACTTC.